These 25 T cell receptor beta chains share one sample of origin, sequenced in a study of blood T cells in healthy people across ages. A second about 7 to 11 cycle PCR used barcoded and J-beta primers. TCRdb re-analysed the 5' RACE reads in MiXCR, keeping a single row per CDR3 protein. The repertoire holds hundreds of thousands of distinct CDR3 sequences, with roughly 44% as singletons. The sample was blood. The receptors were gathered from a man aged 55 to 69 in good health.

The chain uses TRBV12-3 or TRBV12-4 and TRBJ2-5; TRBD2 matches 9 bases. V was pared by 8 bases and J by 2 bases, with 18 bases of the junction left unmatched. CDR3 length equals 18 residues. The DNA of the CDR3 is TGTGCCAGCGTACCGGGGTTTAGCGGGGGCCGGGGTCAAGAGACCCAGTACTTC. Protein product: CASVPGFSGGRGQETQYF.

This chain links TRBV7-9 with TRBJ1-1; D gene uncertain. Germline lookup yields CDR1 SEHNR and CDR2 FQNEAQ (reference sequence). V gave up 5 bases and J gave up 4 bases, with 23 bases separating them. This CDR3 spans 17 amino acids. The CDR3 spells CASSPYPGSQSFTEAFF. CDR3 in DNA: TGTGCCAGCAGCCCGTACCCCGGGAGCCAGTCATTCACTGAAGCTTTCTTT.

The chain's CDR3 is CASSSVLDLYGYTF. The CDR3 DNA reads TGTGCCAGCAGTTCCGTACTCGACCTCTATGGCTACACCTTC. The gene calls are TRBV6-5 and TRBJ1-2; D call uncertain. The CDR3 totals 14 residues. Germline values: CDR1 MNHEY, CDR2 SVGAGI. The V and J ends lost 4 bases and 4 bases respectively, with 13 bases between them.

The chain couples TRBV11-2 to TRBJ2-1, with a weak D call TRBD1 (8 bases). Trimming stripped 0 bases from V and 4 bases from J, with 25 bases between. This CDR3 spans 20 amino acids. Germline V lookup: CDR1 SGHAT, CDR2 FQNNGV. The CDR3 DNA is TGTGCCAGCAGCTTAGATGCGGGACAGGAGTATGGGGGACTATACAATGAGCAGTTCTTC. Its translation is CASSLDAGQEYGGLYNEQFF.

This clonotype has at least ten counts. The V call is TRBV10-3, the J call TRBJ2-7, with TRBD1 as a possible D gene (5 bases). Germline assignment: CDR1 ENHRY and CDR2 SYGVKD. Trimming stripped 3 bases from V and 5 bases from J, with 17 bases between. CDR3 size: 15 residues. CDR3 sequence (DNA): TGTGCCATCAGTGACCCCAACACAGGATCCCACGAGCAGTACTTC. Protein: CAISDPNTGSHEQYF.

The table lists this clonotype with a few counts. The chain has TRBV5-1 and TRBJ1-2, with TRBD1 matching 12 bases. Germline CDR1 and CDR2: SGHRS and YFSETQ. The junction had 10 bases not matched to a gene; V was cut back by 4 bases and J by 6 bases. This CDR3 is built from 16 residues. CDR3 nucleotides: TGCGCCAGCAGCCCGGGACAGGGGGCGTTAATAAATGGCTACACCTTC. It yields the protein CASSPGQGALINGYTF.

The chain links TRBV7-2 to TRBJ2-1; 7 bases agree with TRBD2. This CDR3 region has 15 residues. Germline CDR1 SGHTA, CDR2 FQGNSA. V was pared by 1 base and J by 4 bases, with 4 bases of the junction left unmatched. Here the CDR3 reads CASSLGTSDYNEQFF. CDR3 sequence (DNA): TGTGCCAGCAGCTTAGGCACTAGCGATTACAATGAGCAGTTCTTC.

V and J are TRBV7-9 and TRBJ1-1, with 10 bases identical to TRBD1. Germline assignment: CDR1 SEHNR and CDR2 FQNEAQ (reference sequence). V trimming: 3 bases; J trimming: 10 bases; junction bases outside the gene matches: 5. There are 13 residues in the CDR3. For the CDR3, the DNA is TGTGCCAGCAGCTTCGGGACAGGGGCGGTAGCTTTCTTT. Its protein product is CASSFGTGAVAFF.

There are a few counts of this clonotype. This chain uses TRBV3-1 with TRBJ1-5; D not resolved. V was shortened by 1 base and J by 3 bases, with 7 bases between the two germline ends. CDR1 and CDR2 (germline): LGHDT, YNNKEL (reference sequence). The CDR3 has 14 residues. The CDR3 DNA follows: TGTGCCAGCAGCCAAGGACATAACAATCAGCCCCAGCATTTT. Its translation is CASSQGHNNQPQHF.

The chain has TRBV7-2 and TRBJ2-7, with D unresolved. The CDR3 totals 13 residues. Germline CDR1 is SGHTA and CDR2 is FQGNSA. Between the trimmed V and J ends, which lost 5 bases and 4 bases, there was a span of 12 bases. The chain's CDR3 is CASSPRWDYEQYF. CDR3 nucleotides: TGTGCCAGCAGCCCCAGATGGGATTACGAGCAGTACTTC.

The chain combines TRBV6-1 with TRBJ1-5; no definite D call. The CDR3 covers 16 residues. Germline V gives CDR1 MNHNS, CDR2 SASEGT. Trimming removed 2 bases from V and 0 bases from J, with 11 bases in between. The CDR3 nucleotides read TGTGCCAGCAGTGAATATGAGGTAAATAGCAATCAGCCCCAGCATTTT. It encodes CASSEYEVNSNQPQHF.

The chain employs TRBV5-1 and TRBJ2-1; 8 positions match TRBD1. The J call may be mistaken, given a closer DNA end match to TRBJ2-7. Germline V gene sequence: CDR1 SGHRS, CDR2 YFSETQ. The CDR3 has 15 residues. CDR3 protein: CASSLEDRVYNEQYF. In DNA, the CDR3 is TGCGCCAGCAGCTTGGAGGACAGGGTTTACAATGAGCAGTACTTC.

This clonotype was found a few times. The CDR3 region is CAWSVASNQPQHF. CDR3 DNA: TGTGCCTGGAGTGTAGCGAGCAATCAGCCCCAGCATTTT. The chain couples TRBV30 to TRBJ1-5; D unclear. The CDR3 loop spans 13 amino acids. With 0 bases removed from V and 1 base from J, the gap between germline ends came to 4 bases. Per the germline V gene, CDR1 is GTSNPN and CDR2 is SVGIG (reference sequence). The full variable domain, its missing parts supplied by reference TRBV30 and TRBJ1-5, is SQTIHQWPATLVQPVGSPLSLECTVEGTSNPNLYWYRQAAGRGLQLLFYSVGIGQISSEVPQNLSASRPQDRQFILSSKKLLLSDSGFYLCAWSVASNQPQHFGDGTRLSIL.

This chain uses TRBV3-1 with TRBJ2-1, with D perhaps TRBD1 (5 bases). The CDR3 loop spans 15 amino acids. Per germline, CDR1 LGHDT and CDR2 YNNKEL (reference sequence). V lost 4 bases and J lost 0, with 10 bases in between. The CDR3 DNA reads TGTGCCAGCAGCCTTACAGGTTTCTCCTACAATGAGCAGTTCTTC. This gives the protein CASSLTGFSYNEQFF.

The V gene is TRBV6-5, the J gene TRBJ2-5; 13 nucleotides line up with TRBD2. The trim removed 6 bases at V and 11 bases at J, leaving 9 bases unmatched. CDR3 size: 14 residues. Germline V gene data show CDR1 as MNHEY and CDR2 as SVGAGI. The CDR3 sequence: CASRGLAGMNEQYF. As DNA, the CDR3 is TGTGCCAGCAGGGGACTAGCGGGGATGAATGAGCAGTACTTC.

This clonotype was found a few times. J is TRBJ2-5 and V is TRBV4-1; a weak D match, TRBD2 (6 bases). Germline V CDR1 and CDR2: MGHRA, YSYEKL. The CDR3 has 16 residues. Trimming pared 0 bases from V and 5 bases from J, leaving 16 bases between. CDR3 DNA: TGCGCCAGCAGCCAAGATGGGCTTAGCGGTTTGGAGACCCAGTACTTC. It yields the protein CASSQDGLSGLETQYF.

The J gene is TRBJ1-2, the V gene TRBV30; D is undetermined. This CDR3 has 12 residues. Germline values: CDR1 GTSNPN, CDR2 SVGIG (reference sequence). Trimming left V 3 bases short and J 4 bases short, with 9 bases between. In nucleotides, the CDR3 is TGTGCCTGGAGCCCGGGGAGCTATGGCTACACCTTC. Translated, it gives CAWSPGSYGYTF.

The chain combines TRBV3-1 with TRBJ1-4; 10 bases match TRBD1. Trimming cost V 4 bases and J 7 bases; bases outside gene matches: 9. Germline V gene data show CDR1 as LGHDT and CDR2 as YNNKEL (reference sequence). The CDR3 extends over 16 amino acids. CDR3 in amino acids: CASSRGTGEKGEKLFF. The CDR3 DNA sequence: TGTGCCAGCAGCCGCGGGACAGGGGAGAAGGGTGAAAAACTGTTTTTT. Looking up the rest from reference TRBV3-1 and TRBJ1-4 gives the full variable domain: DTAVSQTPKYLVTQMGNDKSIKCEQNLGHDTMYWYKQDSKKFLKIMFSYNNKELIINETVPNRFSPKSPDKAHLNLHINSLELGDSAVYFCASSRGTGEKGEKLFFGSGTQLSVL.

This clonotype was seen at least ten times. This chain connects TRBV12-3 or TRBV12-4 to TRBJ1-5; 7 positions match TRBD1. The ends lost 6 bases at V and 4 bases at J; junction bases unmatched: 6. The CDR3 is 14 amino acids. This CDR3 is CASSPGTVNQPQHF. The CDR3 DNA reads TGTGCCAGCAGCCCTGGGACAGTGAATCAGCCCCAGCATTTT.

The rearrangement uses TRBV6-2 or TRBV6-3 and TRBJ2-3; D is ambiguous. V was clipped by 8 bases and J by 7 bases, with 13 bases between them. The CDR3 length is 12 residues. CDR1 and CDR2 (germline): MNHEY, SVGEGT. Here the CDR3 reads CASANDGHTQYF. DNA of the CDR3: TGTGCCAGCGCCAACGATGGGCATACGCAGTATTTT.

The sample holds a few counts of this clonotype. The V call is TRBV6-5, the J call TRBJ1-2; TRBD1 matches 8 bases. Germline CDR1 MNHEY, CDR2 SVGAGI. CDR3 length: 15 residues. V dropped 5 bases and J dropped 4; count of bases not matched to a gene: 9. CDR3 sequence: CASSTTGTGAYGYTF. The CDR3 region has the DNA TGTGCCAGCAGTACGACCGGGACAGGAGCCTATGGCTACACCTTC.

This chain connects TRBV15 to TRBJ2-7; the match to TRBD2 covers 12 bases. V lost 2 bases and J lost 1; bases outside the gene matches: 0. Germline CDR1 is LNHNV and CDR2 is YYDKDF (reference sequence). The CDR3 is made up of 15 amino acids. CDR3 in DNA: TGTGCCACCAGCAGAACTAGCGGGGGGTCCTACGAGCAGTACTTC. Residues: CATSRTSGGSYEQYF.

CDR3 in amino acids: CASRGPGPGELFF. For the CDR3, the DNA is TGTGCCAGCAGAGGCCCGGGGCCCGGGGAGCTGTTTTTT. V and J are TRBV27 and TRBJ2-2, with D tentatively TRBD1 or TRBD2 (5 bases each). This CDR3 has 13 amino acids. Trimming removed 6 bases from V and 6 bases from J, with 11 bases in between. Per germline, CDR1 MNHEY and CDR2 SMNVEV (reference sequence).

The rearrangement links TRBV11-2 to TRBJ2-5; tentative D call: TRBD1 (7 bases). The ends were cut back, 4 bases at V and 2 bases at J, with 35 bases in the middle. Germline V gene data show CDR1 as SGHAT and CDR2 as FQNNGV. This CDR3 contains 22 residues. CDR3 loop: CASSSQPTMTGRTTFRQETQYF. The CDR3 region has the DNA TGTGCCAGCAGCTCCCAACCAACCATGACAGGGAGGACCACCTTTCGGCAAGAGACCCAGTACTTC.

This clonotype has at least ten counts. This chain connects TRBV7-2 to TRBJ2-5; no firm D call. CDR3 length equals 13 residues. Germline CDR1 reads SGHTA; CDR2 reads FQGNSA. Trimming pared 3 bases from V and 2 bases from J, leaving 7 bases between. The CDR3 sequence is CASSLDGQETQYF. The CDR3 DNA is TGTGCCAGCAGCTTGGACGGACAAGAGACCCAGTACTTC.